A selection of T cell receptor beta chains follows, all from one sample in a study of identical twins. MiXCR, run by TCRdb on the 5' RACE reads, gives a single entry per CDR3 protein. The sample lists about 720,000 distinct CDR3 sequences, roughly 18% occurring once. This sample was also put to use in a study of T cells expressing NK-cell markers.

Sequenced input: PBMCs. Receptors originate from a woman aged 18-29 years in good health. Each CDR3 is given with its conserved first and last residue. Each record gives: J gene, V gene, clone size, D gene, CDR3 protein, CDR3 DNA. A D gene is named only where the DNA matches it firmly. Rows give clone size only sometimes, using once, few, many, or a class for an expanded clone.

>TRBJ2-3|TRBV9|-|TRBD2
CASSTHGTSGRAVDTQYF
TGTGCCAGCAGCACCCACGGGACTAGCGGGAGGGCCGTAGATACGCAGTATTTT
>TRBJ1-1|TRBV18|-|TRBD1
CASSPGTGMNTEAFF
TGTGCCAGCTCACCAGGGACAGGAATGAACACTGAAGCTTTCTTT
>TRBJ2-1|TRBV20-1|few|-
CSARDYSNSYNEQFF
TGCAGTGCTAGAGATTACTCTAACTCCTACAATGAGCAGTTCTTC
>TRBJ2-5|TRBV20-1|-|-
CSASSVGETQYF
TGCAGTGCTAGCTCGGTCGGGGAGACCCAGTACTTC
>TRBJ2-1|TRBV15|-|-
CATSRGDSAYNEQFF
TGTGCCACCAGCAGAGGAGATAGCGCGTACAATGAGCAGTTCTTC
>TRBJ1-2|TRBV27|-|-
CASQRRARKLDYTF
TGTGCCAGCCAGCGGAGGGCCCGGAAACTAGACTACACCTTC
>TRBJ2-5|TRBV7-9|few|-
CASSQVAVETQYF
TGTGCCAGCAGCCAGGTCGCAGTGGAGACCCAGTACTTC
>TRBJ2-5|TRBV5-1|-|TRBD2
CASQTSGKETQYF
TGCGCCAGCCAAACTAGCGGGAAAGAGACCCAGTACTTC
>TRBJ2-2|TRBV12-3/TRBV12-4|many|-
CASSPRVNTGELFF
TGTGCCAGCAGTCCTAGGGTAAACACCGGGGAGCTGTTTTTT
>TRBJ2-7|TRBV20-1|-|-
CSAVPGAVYEQYF
TGCAGTGCTGTGCCCGGGGCCGTATACGAGCAGTACTTC
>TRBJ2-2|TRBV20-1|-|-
CSARGRGMNTGELFF
TGCAGTGCCAGGGGACGAGGCATGAACACCGGGGAGCTGTTTTTT
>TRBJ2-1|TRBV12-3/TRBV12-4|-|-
CASSPPGGRSYNEQFF
TGTGCCAGCAGCCCCCCCGGGGGACGCTCCTACAATGAGCAGTTCTTC
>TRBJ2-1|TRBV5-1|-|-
CASSLLTSLSSYNEQFF
TGCGCCAGCAGCTTACTGACTTCCCTCTCCTCCTACAATGAGCAGTTCTTC
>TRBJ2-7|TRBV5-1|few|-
CASSSGKAQYF
TGCGCCAGCAGCTCCGGGAAGGCCCAGTACTTC